This TCR beta chain was identified in a study of cytomegalovirus exposure and HLA in healthy donors. Study observations and caveats: Indistinguishable V segments such as TRBV6-2 and TRBV6-3 were excluded.

To note about this clone: Its matching antigen is unknown.

PCR primers comprised 60 Vbeta and 13 Jbeta primers. The table came from immunoSEQ multiplex PCR; TCRdb's copy has only in-frame clones and leaves some out. The data contain under 200,000 clones, less than 85% of them singletons. The V gene's germline CDR1 is SGHTA and CDR2 FQGNSA. V was trimmed by 1 base and J by 2 bases, leaving 8 bases between them. This CDR3 has 14 residues. V gene TRBV7-2 combines with J gene TRBJ1-2, with D uncertain. The sample taken for sequencing was PBMCs. The receptor's source is a man aged 35-49 years in good health and CMV-seronegative. The CDR3 coding sequence is TGTGCCAGCAGCTTAGATCGGCGGAACTATGGCTACACCTTC. Its translation: CASSLDRRNYGYTF.